The entry that follows covers one T cell receptor (beta chain) sequence. Its antigen remains unidentified. Nothing much larger sits one base from this clone, and base qualities are not available. The data were taken from a study of graft-versus-host responses after intestinal transplantation (dated by TCRdb to the early 2020s). As for the study more broadly: The transplants that recipients got were multivisceral, liver-intestinal, or isolated intestinal. Every recipient was given anti-thymocyte globulin induction, then maintenance tacrolimus and steroids for 2 to 4 years. Bulk TCR-beta CDR3 sequencing was used to track graft-versus-host and host-versus-graft alloreactive T cell clones in the graft, circulation and bone marrow after intestinal transplantation. Alloreactive clones were identified by sequencing pre-transplant mixed lymphocyte reaction products and comparing these products with unstimulated pre-transplant donor and recipient T cells. The cohort enrolled 20 to 30 intestinal transplant recipients including one retransplant, and a few patients lacking pretransplant specimens were excluded. A peak of at least 4% donor T cells among recipient peripheral blood mononuclear cells was the definition used for donor T cell macrochimerism. Rather than being sequenced by the commercial service, samples from three later patients were sequenced in-house on an Illumina MiSeq and processed with MiXCR.

The sample's time point, from its label and the paper: cells obtained before transplantation from donor or recipient. CD3+CD4+ and CD3+CD8+ populations were FACS-sorted from unstimulated pre-transplant donor and recipient cells taken from spleen or lymph nodes. The library was obtained by the immunoSEQ multiplex PCR assay. For most patients, genomic DNA was isolated with the Qiagen DNeasy Blood and Tissue Kit and shipped frozen to Adaptive Biotechnologies for TCR sequencing. High-throughput TCR-beta CDR3 sequencing of genomic DNA from most patients was performed by Adaptive Biotechnologies. The study's own analysis went as follows. Adaptive's ImmunoSEQ software supplied the TCR sequencing data for 18 patients, while MiXCR and VDJtools were used to process a few other patients. To correct CD4 versus CD8 sorting errors, any sequence found in both subsets at a frequency ratio below 5:1 was removed. CDR3 nucleotide sequences shared by donor and recipient were removed because the origin of these sequences could not be assigned. Alloreactive clones required at least 2-fold expansion over unstimulated cells and minimum CFSE-low frequency of 0.002% (template counts) or 0.001% (read counts). A clone was considered mappable if detected in the sequenced pre-transplant spleen, lymph node, or MLR CFSE-low populations of the donor or recipient. The cumulative frequency of alloreactive clones was calculated as a percentage of all sequences, weighted by copy number. This immuneACCESS table, as held by TCRdb, lists in-frame sequences with V and J called but not all clones. Of the missing ones, under half trace to an unresolved V gene in checked studies; the others have no known cause. The V and J calls and clone size come from that table; D and trimming were worked out from the DNA. Here the sample has fewer than 150,000 clones; just over 90% occur a single time. The ten largest clones represent over 0.15% of the sample.

What the authors observed across the whole study: Early after transplant, declines in HvG clones were associated with peak levels of circulating GvH clones. In the allografts of patients with donor T cell macrochimerism, GvH to HvG T cell clonal ratios were high. Conclusions were limited by the relatively low number and heterogeneity of intestinal transplant patients. GvH clones were found in recipient bone marrow, and some of the GvH clones appeared earlier in ileal mucosa or blood, which is consistent with an intestinal mucosal origin.

V loses 4 bases, J loses 4 bases, and the germline ends lie 16 bases apart. From its cysteine to its phenylalanine, the CDR3 spans 15 amino acids. Just CDR3 DNA is preserved here, 45 bases in frame from base 1. CDR1 and CDR2, looked up from the germline V gene, are SGDLS and YYNGEE. The rearrangement combines TRBV9 with TRBJ2-3; the D segment is perhaps TRBD1 or TRBD2, each sharing 5 matched bases. This specimen consisted of unstimulated CD4+ T cells sorted from spleen or lymph node cells, obtained before intestinal transplant. This clonotype was sampled from a human donor who received an intestinal transplant. This receptor carries the CDR3 CASSTGPLGADTQYF. The DNA is as follows: TGTGCCAGCAGCACCGGCCCCTTGGGGGCAGATACGCAGTATTTT. When the CDR3 is completed using the reference TRBV9 and TRBJ2-3 genes on either side, the full variable domain is DSGVTQTPKHLITATGQRVTLRCSPRSGDLSVYWYQQSLDQGLQFLIQYYNGEERAKGNILERFSAQQFPDLHSELNLSSLELGDSALYFCASSTGPLGADTQYFGPGTRLTVL.